This record concerns one T cell receptor (beta chain) sequence. In the study's own analysis: Amplified reference gene primers provided the basis for estimating nucleated cell counts. Generated by immunoSEQ multiplex PCR, the TCRdb table keeps only in-frame clones and is missing some. D and trimming come from the DNA, and the V and J calls and clone size come from that table. The data show roughly 260,000 clones, with 88% seen just once and 2% to 2.5% held by the top ten. This sample is part of a study of blood T cell repertoires in COVID-19. CDR1 SGHNT and CDR2 YENEEA come from the germline V gene. V gave up 5 bases and J gave up 7 bases; unmatched junction bases: 7. This CDR3 is built from 14 residues.

The sequence was obtained from a woman aged 40 to 50 who had recovered from COVID-19. Sequencing input: peripheral blood. The V and J genes are TRBV11-3 and TRBJ2-1, with 8 bases matching TRBD1. Here the CDR3 reads CASSPRTGRNEQFF. CDR3 nucleotide sequence: TGTGCCAGCAGCCCTCGGACAGGGAGGAATGAGCAGTTCTTC.